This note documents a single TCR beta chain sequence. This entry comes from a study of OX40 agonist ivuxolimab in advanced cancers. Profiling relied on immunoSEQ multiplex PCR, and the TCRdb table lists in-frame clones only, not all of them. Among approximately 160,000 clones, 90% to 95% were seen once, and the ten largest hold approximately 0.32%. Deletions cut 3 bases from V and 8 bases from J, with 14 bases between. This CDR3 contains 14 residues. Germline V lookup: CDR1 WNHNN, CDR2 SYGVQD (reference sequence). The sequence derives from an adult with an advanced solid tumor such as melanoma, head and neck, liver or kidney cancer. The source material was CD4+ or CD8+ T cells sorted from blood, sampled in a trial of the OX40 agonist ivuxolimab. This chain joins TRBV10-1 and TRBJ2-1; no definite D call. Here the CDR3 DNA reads TGCGCCAGCAGTGAATATGGGCGTAGGGATGAGCAGTTCTTC. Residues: CASSEYGRRDEQFF.